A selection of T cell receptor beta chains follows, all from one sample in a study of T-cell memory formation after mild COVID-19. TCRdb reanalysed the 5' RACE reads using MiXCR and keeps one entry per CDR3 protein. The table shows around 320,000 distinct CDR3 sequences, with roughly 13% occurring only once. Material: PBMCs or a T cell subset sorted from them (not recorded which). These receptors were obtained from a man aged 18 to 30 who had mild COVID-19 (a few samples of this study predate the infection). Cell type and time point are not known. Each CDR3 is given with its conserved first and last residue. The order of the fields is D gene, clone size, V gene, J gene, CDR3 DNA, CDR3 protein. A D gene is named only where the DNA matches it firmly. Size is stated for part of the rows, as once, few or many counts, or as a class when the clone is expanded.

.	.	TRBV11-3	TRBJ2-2	TGTGCCAGCAGCCCGGAGGCCTACACCGGGGAGCTGTTTTTT	CASSPEAYTGELFF
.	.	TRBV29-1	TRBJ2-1	TGCAGCGTTGAAGGGACCTTTCTCGGAAGATACAATGAGCAGTTCTTC	CSVEGTFLGRYNEQFF
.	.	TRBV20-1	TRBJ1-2	TGCAGTGCTAGAGATCTAGGGGTACATAACTATGGCTACACCTTC	CSARDLGVHNYGYTF
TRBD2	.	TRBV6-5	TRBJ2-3	TGTGCCAGCAGTCACTCGGGGGGGGTCACAGATACGCAGTATTTT	CASSHSGGVTDTQYF
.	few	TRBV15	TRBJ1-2	TGTGCCACCAGTAGTCGAGGGCGAGATTATGGCTACACCTTC	CATSSRGRDYGYTF
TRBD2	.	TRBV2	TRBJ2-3	TGTGCCAGCCTGAACCGGGAGGCGCAGTATTTT	CASLNREAQYF
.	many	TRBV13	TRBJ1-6	TGTGCCAGCAGAACGGGAAGCTCCTATAATTCACCCCTCCACTTT	CASRTGSSYNSPLHF
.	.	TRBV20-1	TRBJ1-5	TGCAGTGCAACTGCTGCCGGGAAGCCCCAGCATTTT	CSATAAGKPQHF
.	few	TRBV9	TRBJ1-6	TGTGCCAGCAGCTCTCGAGGGGGTGGGAATTCACCCCTCCACTTT	CASSSRGGGNSPLHF
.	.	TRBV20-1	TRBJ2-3	TGCAGTGCTGTTAAGGGGTTGGATACGCAGTATTTT	CSAVKGLDTQYF
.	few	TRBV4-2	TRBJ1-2	TGTGCCAGCAGCCAACCTGGCGGGGAGGGGAAGAACTATGGCTACACCTTC	CASSQPGGEGKNYGYTF
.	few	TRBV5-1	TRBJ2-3	TGCGCCAGCAGCTTGTGGGGATCGGGGCCCGATACGCAGTATTTT	CASSLWGSGPDTQYF
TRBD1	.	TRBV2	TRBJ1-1	TGTGCCAGCATCCGGGGACAGATGAACACTGAAGCTTTCTTT	CASIRGQMNTEAFF
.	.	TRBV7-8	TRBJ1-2	TGTGCCAGCAGCTTCACGGTTGCTAACTATGGCTACACCTTC	CASSFTVANYGYTF
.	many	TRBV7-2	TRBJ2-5	TGTGCCAGCAGCTTAGTGTGGTTCTCAGCGCAAGAGACCCAGTACTTC	CASSLVWFSAQETQYF
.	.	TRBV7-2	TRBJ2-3	TGTGCCAGCAGCCCCCAAGGTGGTGATACGCAGTATTTT	CASSPQGGDTQYF
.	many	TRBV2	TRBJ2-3	TGTGCCAGCATTCCCGGTCTGGGGCACTCCTCAGGCTCCACAGATACGCAGTATTTT	CASIPGLGHSSGSTDTQYF
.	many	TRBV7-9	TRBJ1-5	TGTGCCAGCAGCTCCAGCGGACAGAACAATCAGCCCCAGCATTTT	CASSSSGQNNQPQHF
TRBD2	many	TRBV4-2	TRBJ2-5	TGTGCCAGCAGCCAAGAGCGGGGGTCGGAGACCCAGTACTTC	CASSQERGSETQYF
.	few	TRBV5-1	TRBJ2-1	TGCGCCAGCAGGTTGGACGGTGTATACAATGAGCAGTTCTTC	CASRLDGVYNEQFF
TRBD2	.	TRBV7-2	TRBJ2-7	TGTGCCAGCAGCTTAGCCCTAGGACTAGCGAGTCCCTCCTACGAGCAGTACTTC	CASSLALGLASPSYEQYF
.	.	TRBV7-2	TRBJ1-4	TGTGCCAGCAGCTTAGGGGACCCGAGGGTGGCTAATGAAAAACTGTTTTTT	CASSLGDPRVANEKLFF
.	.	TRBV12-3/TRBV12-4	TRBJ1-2	TGTGCCAGCAGCCCAGGGGAGTTTTATGGCTACACCTTC	CASSPGEFYGYTF
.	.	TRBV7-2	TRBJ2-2	TGTGCCAGCACCCAGTCGAGGCCCCCCACCGGGGAGCTGTTTTTT	CASTQSRPPTGELFF
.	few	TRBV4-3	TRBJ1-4	TGCGCCAGCAGCCAACCCGCGGGCAAGGGTGAAAAACTGTTTTTT	CASSQPAGKGEKLFF
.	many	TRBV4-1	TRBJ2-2	TGCGCCAGCAGCCAAGATTGGGAGCTGTTTTTT	CASSQDWELFF
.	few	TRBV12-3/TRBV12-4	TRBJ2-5	TGTGCCAGCAGAGGACTTCAAGAGACCCAGTACTTC	CASRGLQETQYF
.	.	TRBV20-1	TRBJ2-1	TGCAGTGCTAGAGATCCGCGGGATAGCTCCTACAATGAGCAGTTCTTC	CSARDPRDSSYNEQFF
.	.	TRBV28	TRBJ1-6	TGTGCCAGCAGTTCGGGACATACGGGTTCACCCCTCCACTTT	CASSSGHTGSPLHF
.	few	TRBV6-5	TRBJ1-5	TGTGCCAGCAGCCCAGCCCCGGGTGTCCTTCAGCCCCAGCATTTT	CASSPAPGVLQPQHF
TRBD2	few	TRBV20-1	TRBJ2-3	TGCAGTGCTAGAAAAAGCGGGGGGGCCCCAGATACGCAGTATTTT	CSARKSGGAPDTQYF
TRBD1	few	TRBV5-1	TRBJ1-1	TGCGCCAGCAGCGTGGGGACAGGGGGTGTCATGAACACTGAAGCTTTCTTT	CASSVGTGGVMNTEAFF
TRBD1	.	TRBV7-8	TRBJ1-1	TGTGCCAGCAACTTACAGGGGGCCGGGAACACTGAAGCTTTCTTT	CASNLQGAGNTEAFF
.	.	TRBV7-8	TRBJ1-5	TGTGCCAGCAGCTTAGCGGTTATTCAGCCCCAGCATTTT	CASSLAVIQPQHF
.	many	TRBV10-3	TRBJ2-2	TGTGCCATCAGTGGTGAGGGGCGACTCACCGGGGAGCTGTTTTTT	CAISGEGRLTGELFF
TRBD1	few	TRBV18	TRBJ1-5	TGTGCCAGCTCACCCGACAGGGGGCATAGCAATCAGCCCCAGCATTTT	CASSPDRGHSNQPQHF
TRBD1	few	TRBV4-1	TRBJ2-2	TGCGCCAGCAGCCAAGTGAGGACAGGGGGCGCCAACACCGGGGAGCTGTTTTTT	CASSQVRTGGANTGELFF
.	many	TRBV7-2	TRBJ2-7	TGTGCCAGCAGCTCCTTTCCCTACGAGCAGTACTTC	CASSSFPYEQYF
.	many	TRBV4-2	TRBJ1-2	TGTGCCAGCAGCCAGGGGGTGACGGGTAACTATGGCTACACCTTC	CASSQGVTGNYGYTF
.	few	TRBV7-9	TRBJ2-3	TGTGCCAGCAGCTCGTTTCTCTTAGCGTTCCCAGATACGCAGTATTTT	CASSSFLLAFPDTQYF
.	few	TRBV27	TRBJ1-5	TGTGCCAGCAGACGGACGGGGCTTAGGAATCAGCCCCAGCATTTT	CASRRTGLRNQPQHF
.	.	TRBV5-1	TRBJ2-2	TGCGCCAGCAGTCCTCCCGGGGCATTAAACACCGGGGAGCTGTTTTTT	CASSPPGALNTGELFF
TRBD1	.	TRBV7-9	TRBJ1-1	TGTGCCAGCAGCTTATACAGGGGCGTTGGAACTGAAGCTTTCTTT	CASSLYRGVGTEAFF
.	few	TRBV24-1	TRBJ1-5	TGTGCCACCAGTGAAAGAAGCAATCAGCCCCAGCATTTT	CATSERSNQPQHF
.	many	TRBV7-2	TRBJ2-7	TGTGCCAGCAGCACCACCTACGAGCAGTACTTC	CASSTTYEQYF
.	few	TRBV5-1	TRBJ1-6	TGCGCCAGCAGCTTGGACCTAGATTCACCCCTCCACTTT	CASSLDLDSPLHF
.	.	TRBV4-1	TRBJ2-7	TGCGCCAGCAGCCAACGCCAGGCGAGCTCCTACGAGCAGTACTTC	CASSQRQASSYEQYF
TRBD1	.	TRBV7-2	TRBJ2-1	TGTGCCAGCAGCTTCATGTCAGGGGGTAATGAGCAGTTCTTC	CASSFMSGGNEQFF
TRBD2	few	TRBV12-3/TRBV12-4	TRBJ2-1	TGTGCCAGCACCCTTGCCGGCGGACTAGCTTTCGATGAGCAGTTCTTC	CASTLAGGLAFDEQFF
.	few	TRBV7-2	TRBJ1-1	TGTGCCAGCAGCTTCGGGAAAACTGAAGCTTTCTTT	CASSFGKTEAFF
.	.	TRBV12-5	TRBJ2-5	TGTGCTAGTGGTTCGCAGGGGGGCAAGGTGTACTTC	CASGSQGGKVYF